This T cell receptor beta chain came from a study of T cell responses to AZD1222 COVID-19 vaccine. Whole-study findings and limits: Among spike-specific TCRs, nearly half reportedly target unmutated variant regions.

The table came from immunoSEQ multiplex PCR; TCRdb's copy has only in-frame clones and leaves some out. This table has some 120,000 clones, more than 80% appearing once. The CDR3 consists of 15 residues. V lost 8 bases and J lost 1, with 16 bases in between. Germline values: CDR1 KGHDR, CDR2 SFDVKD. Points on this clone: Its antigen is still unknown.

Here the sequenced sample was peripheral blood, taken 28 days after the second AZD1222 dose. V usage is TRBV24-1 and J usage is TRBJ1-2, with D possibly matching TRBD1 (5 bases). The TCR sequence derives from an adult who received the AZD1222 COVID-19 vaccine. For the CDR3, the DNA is TGTGCCACCACGAGATCTTCCGGACATAACTATGGCTACACCTTC. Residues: CATTRSSGHNYGYTF.